Listed below are T cell receptor beta chains from one sample, sequenced in a study of beta chain features in type 1 diabetes. Clones were sequenced by immunoSEQ multiplex PCR, and TCRdb holds only the in-frame ones, with some missing. Among 400,000 or so clones listed, 8.5% to 10% were seen once. Sequencing was carried out using central memory CD4+ T cells from blood. Source of these receptors: a man aged 25-40 years with type 1 diabetes. Each CDR3 is given without its conserved first and last residue.

j_call | v_call | cdr3_length | cdr3_aa
TRBJ1-6 | TRBV30 | 12 | ASNGPGQGPFLH
TRBJ2-7 | TRBV15 | 13 | ATSTRTGSHYEQY
TRBJ2-7 | TRBV6-5 | 13 | ASIVPLGNTYEQY
TRBJ2-6 | TRBV6-5 | 14 | ASSYQDSRAANVLT
TRBJ2-3 | TRBV7-9 | 10 | ASSLTADTQY
TRBJ2-7 | TRBV15 | 14 | ATSRDETSGLYEQY
TRBJ1-1 | TRBV11-1 | 11 | ASSLAGQLEAF
TRBJ2-6 | TRBV27 | 14 | ASSKGRTSGANVLT
TRBJ1-4 | TRBV14 | 11 | ASSRGANEKLF
TRBJ2-3 | TRBV2 | 14 | ASSADLGGATDTQY
TRBJ2-7 | TRBV5-1 | 16 | ASSLDPILTSGTYEQY
TRBJ2-7 | TRBV29-1 | 13 | SVARGFLSSYEQY
TRBJ1-5 | TRBV4-3 | 14 | ASSQGGSHGVKPQH
TRBJ2-3 | TRBV7-7 | 15 | ASSPQTGTTSTDTQY
TRBJ1-2 | TRBV28 | 12 | ASSPGGSGYGYT
TRBJ1-1 | TRBV7-9 | 12 | ASSLGRTGTEAF
TRBJ2-6 | TRBV4-2 | 15 | ASSQGVSVTGANVLT
TRBJ2-1 | TRBV27 | 11 | ASSLMVYNEQF
TRBJ1-1 | TRBV28 | 12 | ASSLVSRPTEAF
TRBJ2-3 | TRBV11-2 | 14 | ASNTRAGGSTDTQY
TRBJ2-1 | TRBV7-9 | 11 | ASSRGQVYEQF
TRBJ2-3 | TRBV7-2 | 12 | ASSLGTGAYTQY
TRBJ2-7 | TRBV4-3 | 14 | ASSQGLGQGASEQY
TRBJ2-2 | TRBV5-4 | 13 | ASSPGQMNTGELF
TRBJ2-2 | TRBV5-1 | 13 | ASNAGESNTGELF
TRBJ2-2 | TRBV30 | 13 | ASSSSGRAAGELF
TRBJ2-5 | TRBV9 | 13 | ASSVLGDVQETQY
TRBJ2-7 | TRBV11-2 | 12 | ASSLARQVREQY
TRBJ2-3 | TRBV5-6 | 10 | ASTSSASTQY
TRBJ1-5 | TRBV7-9 | 16 | ASSSDLEATRANQPQH
TRBJ2-2 | TRBV27 | 14 | ASSRSSGRNTGELF
TRBJ1-1 | TRBV14 | 15 | ASSFRPGQGSNTEAF
TRBJ1-5 | TRBV7-2 | 11 | ASRPPGDQPQH
TRBJ2-6 | TRBV13 | 17 | ASSLGEIAGGAGANVLT
TRBJ1-1 | TRBV5-1 | 12 | ASSLSGRGTEAF
TRBJ2-3 | TRBV19 | 10 | ATSGDTDTQY
TRBJ2-3 | TRBV15 | 11 | ATSRPERDTQY
TRBJ2-3 | TRBV29-1 | 11 | SVGGSGADTQY
TRBJ2-5 | TRBV7-2 | 11 | ASTLRQQETQY
TRBJ1-2 | TRBV29-1 | 10 | SAETANYGYT
TRBJ2-3 | TRBV4-1 | 14 | ASSQDRSASTDTQY
TRBJ1-1 | TRBV5-4 | 11 | ASSRPPWTEAF
TRBJ1-4 | TRBV7-9 | 13 | ASTAGGGTNEKLF
TRBJ2-2 | TRBV28 | 12 | AIQGAVNTGELF
TRBJ2-2 | TRBV7-7 | 13 | ASSPGWGDTGELF
TRBJ2-1 | TRBV28 | 16 | ASSLIETPGPGYNEQF
TRBJ1-5 | TRBV28 | 15 | ASSSNIQGASNQPQH
TRBJ2-3 | TRBV6-6 | 10 | ASTPGADTQY
TRBJ2-6 | TRBV7-9 | 14 | ASSLGVSSGANVLT
TRBJ2-4 | TRBV28 | 10 | ASGTAFGIQY
TRBJ1-5 | TRBV6-5 | 12 | ASSPAALGQPQH